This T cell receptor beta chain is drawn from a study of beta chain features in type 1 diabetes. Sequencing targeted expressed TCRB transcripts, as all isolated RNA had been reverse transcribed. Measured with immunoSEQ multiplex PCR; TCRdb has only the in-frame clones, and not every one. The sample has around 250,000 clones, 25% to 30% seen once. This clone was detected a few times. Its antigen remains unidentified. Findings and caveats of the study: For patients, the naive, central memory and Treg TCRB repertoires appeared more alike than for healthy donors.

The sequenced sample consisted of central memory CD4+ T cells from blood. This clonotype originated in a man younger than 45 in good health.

CDR3 sequence (DNA): TGCAGCGTTGAAGAGGGCCCGAGGCACAATGAGCAGTTCTTC. It translates to CSVEEGPRHNEQFF. The chain employs TRBV29-1 and TRBJ2-1; D is ambiguous. There are 14 residues in the CDR3. CDR1 is SQVTM and CDR2 is ANQGSEA in the germline V gene. V lost 0 bases and J 5 bases, leaving 11 bases between the germline ends.